This entry is about one T cell receptor (beta chain). Adults between about 18 and 95 years of age took part from fewer than 30 US areas. Method: immunoSEQ multiplex PCR; TCRdb's copy keeps in-frame clones and lacks some. The sample lists a few hundred thousand clones, roughly nine tenths occurring once. These data come from a study of blood T cell repertoires in COVID-19. Study-wide background: The United States, Italy and Spain were the sources of the acute and convalescent COVID-19 samples. T cells, B-cell-depleted T cells, or PBMCs provided the cDNA or gDNA that served as material.

This CDR3 is built from 13 residues. The junction had 11 bases not matched to a gene; V was cut back by 8 bases and J by 8 bases. The sequencing sample was made of PBMCs or T cells enriched from blood (not recorded which). V gene TRBV12-3 or TRBV12-4 combines with J gene TRBJ1-1; 7 nucleotides align to TRBD1. The TCR comes from a woman aged 50 to 60 in a cohort exposed to, infected with or recovered from COVID-19 (not recorded which). CDR3 in amino acids: CASGPSGTVEAFF. The DNA for the CDR3 is TGTGCCAGCGGACCTTCAGGGACAGTAGAAGCTTTCTTT.